These 14 T cell receptor beta chains originate from one sample sequenced in a study of T cells in Graves' hyperthyroidism and ophthalmopathy. The CDR3 regions of TCR beta were amplified from RNA transcripts. Primed by the HTBI set, a first-round RT-PCR was run on the TCR CDR3. MiXCR, run by TCRdb on the multiplex PCR reads, gives a single entry per CDR3 protein. The table lists some 300,000 distinct CDR3 sequences, about 14% of them singletons. What was sequenced was blood. All receptors come from a woman in her twenties or thirties with Graves' hyperthyroidism that later progressed to Graves' ophthalmopathy.

This clonotype was picked up many times. The chain employs TRBV2 and TRBJ1-4; D may be TRBD1 (5 bases). Trimming cost V 6 bases and J 0 bases, with 8 bases left between them. Per the germline V gene, CDR1 is SNHLY and CDR2 is FYNNEI. CDR3 length: 14 residues. The CDR3 coding sequence is TGTGCCAGCAGAACACAGGCAACTAATGAAAAACTGTTTTTT. Its protein product is CASRTQATNEKLFF.

This clonotype was recorded many times. This chain links TRBV19 with TRBJ1-1; D not resolved. Trimming left V 3 bases short and J 0 bases short, with 17 bases between. Germline loops: CDR1 LNHDA, CDR2 SQIVND (reference sequence). The CDR3 runs to 17 residues. CDR3 amino acids: CASSILGSGLMNTEAFF. The CDR3 DNA is TGTGCCAGTAGTATCTTAGGTTCCGGTCTGATGAACACTGAAGCTTTCTTT.

This clonotype was found many times. The rearrangement links TRBV7-8 to TRBJ2-1, with D tentatively TRBD2 (6 bases). V was trimmed by 6 bases and J by 3 bases, leaving 12 bases between them. Germline V lookup: CDR1 SGHVS, CDR2 FQNEAQ. The CDR3 runs 14 residues. The CDR3 spells CASRQGRDYNEQFF. For the CDR3, the DNA is TGTGCCAGCAGGCAAGGGCGGGACTACAATGAGCAGTTCTTC.

The table lists this clonotype with many counts. The chain recombines TRBV7-9 with TRBJ2-5, with no clear D. The CDR3 runs 17 residues. V was shortened by 3 bases and J by 3 bases, with 20 bases between the two germline ends. Germline V gene lookup returns CDR1 SEHNR and CDR2 FQNEAQ (reference sequence). CDR3 region: CASSFVGLGILEETQYF. The CDR3 bases are TGTGCCAGCAGCTTTGTGGGTCTGGGAATTTTGGAAGAGACCCAGTACTTC. The full variable domain, completed using reference TRBV7-9 and TRBJ2-5, is DTGVSQNPRHKITKRGQNVTFRCDPISEHNRLYWYRQTLGQGPEFLTYFQNEAQLEKSRLLSDRFSAERPKGSFSTLEIQRTEQGDSAMYLCASSFVGLGILEETQYFGPGTRLLVL.

This clonotype was seen many times. V and J are TRBV6-2 or TRBV6-3 and TRBJ1-1; D remains ambiguous. V was shortened by 4 bases and J by 3 bases, with 6 bases between the two germline ends. Germline-derived CDR1 and CDR2 are MNHEY and SVGEGT. This CDR3 has 12 residues. CDR3 nucleotide sequence: TGTGCCAGCAGTTTAGTCGACACTGAAGCTTTCTTT. Protein: CASSLVDTEAFF.

This clonotype was counted many times. V is TRBV6-1 and J is TRBJ1-1, with D perhaps matching TRBD1 (5 bases). The CDR3 runs to 13 residues. The V end lost 6 bases, the J end lost 4 bases, and 12 bases lay between the germline ends. The V gene's germline CDR1 is MNHNS and CDR2 SASEGT. CDR3: CASSTGTGTEAFF. The CDR3 DNA reads TGTGCCAGCAGCACCGGGACGGGCACTGAAGCTTTCTTT.

In its sample, this clonotype was seen many times. The V and J genes are TRBV6-1 and TRBJ2-3; D gene uncertain. Germline V gene sequence: CDR1 MNHNS, CDR2 SASEGT. Trimming pared 6 bases from V and 3 bases from J, leaving 10 bases between. CDR3 length equals 13 residues. CDR3 sequence (DNA): TGTGCCAGCAGCATCGACCTTACAGATACGCAGTATTTT. Residues: CASSIDLTDTQYF.

This clonotype has at least ten counts. This rearrangement joins TRBV5-1 to TRBJ2-7; maybe TRBD1 (5 bases). This CDR3 spans 15 amino acids. CDR1 is SGHRS, CDR2 YFSETQ, per germline. The V and J ends lost 3 bases and 0 bases respectively, with 13 bases between them. The CDR3 region has the DNA TGCGCCAGCAGCTGGGGCCCTTCTAGCTCCTACGAGCAGTACTTC. It codes for CASSWGPSSSYEQYF.

This clonotype was recorded many times. This chain joins TRBV28 and TRBJ1-2; TRBD1 aligns across 7 bases. CDR3 length: 15 residues. The germline CDR1 and CDR2 sequences are MDHEN and SYDVKM. V was pared by 2 bases and J by 7 bases, with 10 bases of the junction left unmatched. DNA of the CDR3: TGTGCCAGCAGTTTAGACGGGACAGTGATAGGTGGCTACACCTTC. It yields the protein CASSLDGTVIGGYTF.

This clonotype was seen repeatedly, ten times or more. This chain uses TRBV28 with TRBJ2-7, with D maybe TRBD2 (6 bases). Per the germline V gene, CDR1 is MDHEN and CDR2 is SYDVKM. Trimming stripped 6 bases from V and 2 bases from J, with 14 bases between. The CDR3 loop spans 14 amino acids. For the CDR3, the DNA is TGTGCCAGCAGCCCTCGACTAGAGCCCTACGAGCAGTACTTC. Protein sequence: CASSPRLEPYEQYF.

In its sample, this clonotype was seen many times. V gene TRBV27 combines with J gene TRBJ2-7, with D unresolved. CDR1 is MNHEY, CDR2 SMNVEV, per germline (reference sequence). V was cut by 3 bases and J by 3 bases, with 9 bases left in between. The CDR3 length is 13 residues. The CDR3 nucleotides are TGTGCCAGCAGTTTGGGTCCTTTCTACGAGCAGTACTTC. Protein product: CASSLGPFYEQYF.

This clonotype showed up many times. The chain is built from TRBV6-1 and TRBJ2-7; a possible D gene is TRBD2 (7 bases). Germline CDR1 reads MNHNS; CDR2 reads SASEGT. Trimming shortened V by 6 bases and J by 1 base, and 19 bases separated the two germline ends. This CDR3 is 16 amino acids long. The CDR3 DNA reads TGTGCCAGCAGGGCCCGGGGGGCCAGCAATTCCTACGAGCAGTACTTC. Its protein is CASRARGASNSYEQYF.

This clonotype was counted many times. The chain uses TRBV7-9 and TRBJ1-1, with D perhaps matching TRBD1 (6 bases). The germline CDR1 and CDR2 sequences are SEHNR and FQNEAQ (reference sequence). V was trimmed by 1 base and J by 8 bases, leaving 14 bases between them. The CDR3 spans 14 residues. The CDR3 DNA follows: TGTGCCAGCAGCTTAGACGAACAGGGTAGGGAAGCTTTCTTT. This gives the protein CASSLDEQGREAFF.

The genes are TRBV6-4 and TRBJ2-7; D not certain. This CDR3 contains 15 residues. The V end lost 3 bases, the J end lost 1 base, and 13 bases lay between the germline ends. Germline V gene data show CDR1 as MRHNA and CDR2 as SNTAGT. The CDR3 region is CASSEGGRRSYEQYF. The CDR3, as DNA: TGTGCCAGCAGTGAAGGTGGTAGAAGATCCTACGAGCAGTACTTC.